This T cell receptor beta chain appears in the sequencing data of a study of shared clonotypes between healthy human individuals. Generated by immunoSEQ multiplex PCR, the TCRdb table keeps only in-frame clones and is missing some. The sample yields millions of clones, more than 80% seen once. The source of this sequence is a man between 18 and 29 years old in good health. Some clones in this sample may be carry-over from other donors' samples. Input material: naive CD4+ T cells from PBMCs. Documented subset: CD45RA+ positively selected.

The DNA for the CDR3 is TGTGCCAGCAGCGGATACAGGGCCTACAATGAGCAGTTCTTC. The encoded protein is CASSGYRAYNEQFF. The chain recombines TRBV7-2 with TRBJ2-1, with TRBD1 as a possible D gene (6 bases). The V end was cut by 5 bases, the J end by 2 bases, with 10 bases between. The CDR3 length is 14 residues. Germline CDR1 SGHTA, CDR2 FQGNSA.